This T cell receptor beta chain comes out of a study of CD8 T cells in ankylosing spondylitis. Library preparation for TCR beta used quantitative 5'-RACE with molecular barcodes. TCRdb passed the 5' RACE reads through MiXCR, listing each CDR3 protein once. The data show hundreds of thousands of distinct CDR3 sequences, 25% to 30% seen once. The V gene's germline CDR1 is SGDLS and CDR2 YYNGEE. The CDR3 totals 16 residues. V lost 0 bases, J lost 15 bases, and 12 bases stayed unmatched. Overall study results and limits: Within ankylosing spondylitis blood, a TCR beta motif made up of fewer than ten highly homologous variants appeared to be characteristic.

A few counts support this clonotype. Its target is not known. This sequence joins TRBV9 and TRBJ2-1; 13 positions match TRBD2. Material for sequencing was blood, either unsorted or a sorted T cell fraction (not recorded which). The receptor comes from a male donor with ankylosing spondylitis. The CDR3 region is CASSVGHGLAGEYRFF. CDR3 coding DNA: TGTGCCAGCAGCGTAGGGCATGGACTAGCGGGAGAGTATCGGTTCTTC. The whole variable domain, filled in from reference TRBV9 and TRBJ2-1, reads DSGVTQTPKHLITATGQRVTLRCSPRSGDLSVYWYQQSLDQGLQFLIQYYNGEERAKGNILERFSAQQFPDLHSELNLSSLELGDSALYFCASSVGHGLAGEYRFFGPGTRLTVL.